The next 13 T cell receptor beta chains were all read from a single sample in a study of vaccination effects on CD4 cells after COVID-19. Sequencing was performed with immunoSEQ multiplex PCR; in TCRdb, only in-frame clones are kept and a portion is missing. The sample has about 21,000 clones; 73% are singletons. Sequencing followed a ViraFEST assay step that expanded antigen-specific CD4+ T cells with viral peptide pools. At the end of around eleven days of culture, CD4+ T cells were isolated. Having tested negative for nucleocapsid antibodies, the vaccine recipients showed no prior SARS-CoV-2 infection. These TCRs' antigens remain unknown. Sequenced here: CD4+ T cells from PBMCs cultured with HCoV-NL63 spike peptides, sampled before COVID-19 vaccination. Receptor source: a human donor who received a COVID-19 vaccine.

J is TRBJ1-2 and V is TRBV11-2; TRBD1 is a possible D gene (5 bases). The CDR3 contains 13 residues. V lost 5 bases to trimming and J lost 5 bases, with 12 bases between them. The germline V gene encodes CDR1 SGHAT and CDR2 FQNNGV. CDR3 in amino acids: CASSPLGEYGYTF. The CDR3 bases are TGTGCCAGCAGCCCCCTGGGGGAATATGGCTACACCTTC. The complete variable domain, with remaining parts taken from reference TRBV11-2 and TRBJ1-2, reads EAGVAQSPRYKIIEKRQSVAFWCNPISGHATLYWYQQILGQGPKLLIQFQNNGVVDDSQLPKDRFSAERLKGVDSTLKIQPAKLEDSAVYLCASSPLGEYGYTFGSGTRLTVV.

The CDR3 DNA is TGTGCCAGCAGTTATACAGGGGGCGCAAACTATGGCTACACCTTC. Protein sequence: CASSYTGGANYGYTF. The chain carries TRBV27 and TRBJ1-2, with TRBD1 matching 9 bases. V was clipped by 4 bases and J by 2 bases; unmatched bases: 5. Germline V gene data show CDR1 as MNHEY and CDR2 as SMNVEV (reference sequence). The CDR3 is made up of 15 amino acids.

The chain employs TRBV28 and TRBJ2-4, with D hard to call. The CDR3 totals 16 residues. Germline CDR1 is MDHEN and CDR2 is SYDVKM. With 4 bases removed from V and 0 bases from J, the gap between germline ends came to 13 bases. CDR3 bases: TGTGCCAGCAGTTCCCTCTCTGCCGTAGCCAAAAACATTCAGTACTTC. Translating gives CASSSLSAVAKNIQYF.

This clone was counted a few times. The CDR3 protein is CASSQDPYYVQFF. CDR3 bases: TGCGCCAGCAGCCAAGATCCCTATTACGTGCAGTTCTTC. The rearrangement uses TRBV4-3 and TRBJ2-1; no clear D gene. CDR1 is LGHNA, CDR2 YSLEER, per germline. V dropped 0 bases and J dropped 12 bases, with 12 bases sitting between them. CDR3 size: 13 residues.

CDR3 loop: CATSPTGGYGYTF. The CDR3 region has the DNA TGTGCCACCAGTCCAACAGGGGGCTATGGCTACACCTTC. The chain links TRBV15 to TRBJ1-2; 8 nucleotides align to TRBD1. The V gene end was trimmed by 6 bases and the J gene end by 4 bases; junction bases not matched to a gene: 4. CDR1 and CDR2 from the germline V gene are LNHNV and YYDKDF (reference sequence). The CDR3 spans 13 residues.

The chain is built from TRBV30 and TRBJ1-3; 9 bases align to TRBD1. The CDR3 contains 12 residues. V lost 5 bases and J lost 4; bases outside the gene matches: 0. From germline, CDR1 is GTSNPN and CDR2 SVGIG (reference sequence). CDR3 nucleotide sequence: TGTGCCTGGGACAGGGGGGGAAACACCATATATTTT. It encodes CAWDRGGNTIYF.

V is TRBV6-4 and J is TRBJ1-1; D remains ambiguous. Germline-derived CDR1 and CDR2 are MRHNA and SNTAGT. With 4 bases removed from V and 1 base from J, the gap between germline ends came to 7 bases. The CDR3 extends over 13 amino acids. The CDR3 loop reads CASSVTPNTEAFF. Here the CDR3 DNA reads TGTGCCAGCAGTGTTACGCCGAACACTGAAGCTTTCTTT.

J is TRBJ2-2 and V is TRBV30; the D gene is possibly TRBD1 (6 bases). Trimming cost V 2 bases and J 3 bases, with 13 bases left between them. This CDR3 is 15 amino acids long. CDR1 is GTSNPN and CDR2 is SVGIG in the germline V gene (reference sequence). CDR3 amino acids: CAWSWGTHDTGELFF. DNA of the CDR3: TGTGCCTGGAGTTGGGGGACACATGACACCGGGGAGCTGTTTTTT.

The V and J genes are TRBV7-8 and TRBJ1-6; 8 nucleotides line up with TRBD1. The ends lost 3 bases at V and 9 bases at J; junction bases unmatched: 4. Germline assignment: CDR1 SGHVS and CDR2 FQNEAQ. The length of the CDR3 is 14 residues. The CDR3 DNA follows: TGTGCCAGCAGCTTTGGACAGGGAACTTCACCCCTCCACTTT. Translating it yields CASSFGQGTSPLHF.

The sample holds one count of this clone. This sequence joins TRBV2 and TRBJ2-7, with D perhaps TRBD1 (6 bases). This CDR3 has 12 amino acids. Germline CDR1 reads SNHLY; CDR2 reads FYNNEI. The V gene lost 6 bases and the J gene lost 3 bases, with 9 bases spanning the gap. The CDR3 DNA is TGTGCCAGCAGCAAGACAGGCTACGAGCAGTACTTC. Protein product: CASSKTGYEQYF.

The CDR3 DNA follows: TGTGCCAGCAGCCTTAGCGGGGGGTGGGGCAATGAGCAGTTCTTC. This gives the protein CASSLSGGWGNEQFF. The chain links TRBV9 to TRBJ2-1; TRBD2 matches at 10 bases. The CDR3 has 15 amino acids. The V gene end was trimmed by 4 bases and the J gene end by 6 bases; junction bases not matched to a gene: 7. The germline gives CDR1 SGDLS, CDR2 YYNGEE.

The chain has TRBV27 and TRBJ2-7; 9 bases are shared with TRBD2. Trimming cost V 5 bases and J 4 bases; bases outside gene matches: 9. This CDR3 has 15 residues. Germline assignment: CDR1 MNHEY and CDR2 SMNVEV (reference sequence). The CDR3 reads CASSQPLSGRYEQYF. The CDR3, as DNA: TGTGCCAGCAGTCAACCTCTAAGCGGGAGGTACGAGCAGTACTTC.

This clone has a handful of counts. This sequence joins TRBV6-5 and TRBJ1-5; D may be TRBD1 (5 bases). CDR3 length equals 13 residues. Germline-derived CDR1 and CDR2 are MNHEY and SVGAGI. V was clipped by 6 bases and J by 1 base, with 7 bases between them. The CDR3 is CASRRQSNQPQHF. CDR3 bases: TGTGCCAGCAGACGACAGAGCAATCAGCCCCAGCATTTT.